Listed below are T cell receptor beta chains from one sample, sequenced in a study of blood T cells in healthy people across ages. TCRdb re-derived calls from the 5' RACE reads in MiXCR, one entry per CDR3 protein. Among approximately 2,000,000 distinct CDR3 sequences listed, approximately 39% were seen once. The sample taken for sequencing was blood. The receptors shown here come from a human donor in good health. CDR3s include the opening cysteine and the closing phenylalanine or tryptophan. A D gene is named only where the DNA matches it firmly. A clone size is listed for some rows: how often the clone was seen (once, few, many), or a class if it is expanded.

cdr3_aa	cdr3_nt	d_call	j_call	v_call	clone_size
CASSLVSQGASYGANVLTF	TGTGCCAGCAGCTTAGTTTCCCAGGGGGCGTCATATGGGGCCAACGTCCTGACTTTC	TRBD1	TRBJ2-6	TRBV7-9	few
CSAGWGNNTEAFF	TGCAGCGCGGGATGGGGCAACAACACTGAAGCTTTCTTT	-	TRBJ1-1	TRBV29-1	once
CASNPATDATQYF	TGTGCCAGCAACCCAGCGACAGATGCAACCCAGTACTTC	-	TRBJ2-5	TRBV6-2/TRBV6-3	-
CSASSLLGSYTQYF	TGCAGTGCTTCCTCCCTCCTGGGGTCGTATACGCAGTATTTT	-	TRBJ2-3	TRBV20-1	-
CAISENTRALNTGELFF	TGTGCCATCAGTGAAAATACCAGGGCGCTTAACACCGGGGAGCTGTTTTTT	-	TRBJ2-2	TRBV10-3	few
CASSQRGLAGEQFF	TGTGCCAGCAGCCAGAGAGGACTAGCTGGTGAGCAGTTCTTC	TRBD2	TRBJ2-1	TRBV3-1	few
CSAIGGAADTQYF	TGCAGTGCTATAGGAGGGGCCGCAGATACGCAGTATTTT	-	TRBJ2-3	TRBV20-1	-
CASSQESRTDTQYF	TGCGCCAGCAGCCAAGAGTCCCGAACAGATACGCAGTATTTT	-	TRBJ2-3	TRBV4-1	few
CASSFGPGEQFF	TGTGCCAGCAGTTTCGGACCGGGTGAGCAGTTCTTC	-	TRBJ2-1	TRBV12-3/TRBV12-4	few
CASSLAGGARTYGYTF	TGCGCCAGCAGCTTGGCAGGCGGCGCAAGGACTTATGGCTACACCTTC	-	TRBJ1-2	TRBV5-1	-
CASSPRGQANSNYGYTF	TGTGCCAGCTCACCACGGGGACAGGCAAATTCTAACTATGGCTACACCTTC	TRBD1	TRBJ1-2	TRBV18	-
CSARRSGLDYGYTF	TGCAGTGCTAGGCGCTCGGGGCTAGACTATGGCTACACCTTC	-	TRBJ1-2	TRBV20-1	-
CSVHGVMNTEAFF	TGCAGCGTTCATGGGGTAATGAACACTGAAGCTTTCTTT	-	TRBJ1-1	TRBV29-1	few
CASSTTGDVGELFF	TGTGCCAGTAGTACCACAGGGGACGTCGGGGAGCTGTTTTTT	TRBD1	TRBJ2-2	TRBV19	-
CASSQGRGEQYF	TGTGCCAGCAGCCAAGGGCGTGGAGAGCAGTACTTC	-	TRBJ2-7	TRBV3-1	many
CSVDGFPNYGYTF	TGCAGCGTTGACGGGTTTCCCAACTATGGCTACACCTTC	-	TRBJ1-2	TRBV29-1	-
CSASRLDEQYF	TGCAGCGCTTCTCGCCTTGACGAGCAGTACTTC	-	TRBJ2-7	TRBV29-1	few